This T cell receptor beta chain was recovered during a study of T cells in Graves' hyperthyroidism and ophthalmopathy. Overall study context: Any treatment followed the collection of peripheral blood at initial diagnosis.

This clonotype appeared a single time. Researchers barred patients who had uncontrolled infection, other autoimmune disease, pregnancy or lactation. Clinical symptoms, serum thyroxine and TRAb, thyroid ultrasound and orbital computed tomography were used for the diagnoses. Trimming removed 1 base from V and 5 bases from J, with 11 bases in between. The CDR3 runs to 14 residues. CDR1 and CDR2 from the germline V gene are LNHNV and YYDKDF (reference sequence). Amplification targeted TCR beta CDR3 regions from RNA transcripts. The HTBI primer set served for first-round RT-PCR of the TCR CDR3. TCRdb recomputed calls from the multiplex PCR reads with MiXCR, one row per CDR3 protein. The sample lists about 620,000 distinct CDR3 sequences, under 20% occurring once.

The receptor was isolated from a woman in her thirties with Graves' hyperthyroidism. The chain is built from TRBV15 and TRBJ2-5; no firm D call. Sequencing input: blood. The CDR3 bases are TGTGCCACCAGCAGAGGGCAAAATTTGGAGACCCAGTACTTC. This sequence encodes CATSRGQNLETQYF.